This T cell receptor (beta chain) is from a study of vaccination and CD4 T cells after COVID-19. The wider study: PCR on nasal swabs identified SARS-CoV-2 in convalescent patients, of whom several were mild and one severe.

The Oncomine TCR Beta short-read assay was applied to DNA of cultured CD4+ T cells. One entry per CDR3 protein, called by TCRdb with MiXCR from the PCR reads. Of about 12,000 distinct CDR3 sequences listed, about 50% were seen once; the top ten hold roughly 19%. Regarding treatment: roughly 11-day PBMC culture with coronavirus spike peptide pools or control peptides (ViraFEST assay). Via ViraFEST, peptide pools expanded antigen-specific T cells before TCR sequencing. Culture conditions combined 2 million to 2.5 million PBMCs per well with 10 IU/ml IL-2 and about 10 ug/ml peptide pools. In regard to this clonotype: Antigen specificity is unknown. Sequence at one end of the junction differs from germline and may be a read error.

This clonotype originated in a human donor who had recovered from COVID-19. Sequencing was done on a sample of CD4+ T cells from blood, cultured in vitro.

CDR3 amino acids: CASSLAETQYF. CDR3 bases: TGTGCCAGCAGCTTAGCAGAGACTCAGTACTTC. The rearrangement uses TRBV7-2 and TRBJ2-5; no definite D call. This CDR3 is built from 11 residues. Per the germline V gene, CDR1 is SGHTA and CDR2 is FQGNSA.